Detailed here is one T cell receptor beta chain. This CDR3 spans 15 amino acids. Trimming shortened V by 7 bases and J by 6 bases, and 21 bases separated the two germline ends. From germline, CDR1 is LNHDA and CDR2 SQIVND (reference sequence). This specimen belongs to a study of OX40 agonist ivuxolimab in advanced cancers. Clones were read by immunoSEQ multiplex PCR, and TCRdb kept only the in-frame ones, dropping some. The sample yields more than 25,000 clones, 85% to 95% seen once. This sample comprised CD4+ or CD8+ T cells sorted from blood, obtained in a trial of the OX40 agonist ivuxolimab. The J gene is TRBJ1-1, the V gene TRBV19; D is possibly TRBD1 (5 bases). The clonotype comes from an adult with an advanced solid tumor such as melanoma, head and neck, liver or kidney cancer. CDR3 in amino acids: CASTLGRGTTAEAFF. The CDR3, as DNA: TGTGCCAGTACCCTCGGACGGGGGACCACAGCTGAAGCTTTCTTT.